A selection of T cell receptor beta chains follows, all from one sample in a study of cytomegalovirus exposure and HLA in healthy donors. Sequencing was performed with immunoSEQ multiplex PCR; in TCRdb, only in-frame clones are kept and a portion is missing. This sample contains about 200,000 clones. Specimen: PBMCs. The receptors were gathered from a man aged 25-40 years in good health and CMV-seronegative. CDR3s include the opening cysteine and the closing phenylalanine or tryptophan. A D gene is named only where the DNA matches it firmly.

length: 14
D: TRBD1
V: TRBV6-1
J: TRBJ2-7
DNA: TGTGCCAGCAGGATGACAGGGAACTCCTACGAGCAGTACTTC
CDR3: CASRMTGNSYEQYF

length: 14
D: -
V: TRBV18
J: TRBJ1-1
DNA: TGTGCCAGCTCACCGGGGCGACAGCCTTCAGAAGCTTTCTTT
CDR3: CASSPGRQPSEAFF

length: 15
D: TRBD1
V: TRBV6-5
J: TRBJ1-6
DNA: TGTGCCAGCAGTTTCGGGACAGGGGGAAATTCACCCCTCCACTTT
CDR3: CASSFGTGGNSPLHF

length: 13
D: -
V: TRBV11-2
J: TRBJ1-1
DNA: TGTGCCAGCAGTATTAAGAGGGTCTCTGAAGCTTTCTTT
CDR3: CASSIKRVSEAFF

length: 17
D: TRBD1
V: TRBV6-4
J: TRBJ2-7
DNA: TGTGCCAGCAGTGATGGACAGGGGCACGACTCCTCCTACGAGCAGTACTTC
CDR3: CASSDGQGHDSSYEQYF

length: 12
D: -
V: TRBV9
J: TRBJ1-2
DNA: TGTGCCAGCAGCGTAGTAGGGGCCCTCTACACCTTC
CDR3: CASSVVGALYTF

length: 14
D: TRBD2
V: TRBV7-9
J: TRBJ2-1
DNA: TGTGCCTCCCTCCCGGGACTAGCGGTCCATGAGCAGTTCTTC
CDR3: CASLPGLAVHEQFF

length: 16
D: TRBD1
V: TRBV25-1
J: TRBJ2-7
DNA: TGTGCCAGCAGCCCACCCTCCGGGACAGGGATCTACGAGCAGTACTTC
CDR3: CASSPPSGTGIYEQYF

length: 14
D: TRBD1
V: TRBV9
J: TRBJ1-1
DNA: TGTGCCAGCAGCGCCCGACAGGGGAACACTGAAGCTTTCTTT
CDR3: CASSARQGNTEAFF

length: 17
D: TRBD1
V: TRBV19
J: TRBJ1-5
DNA: TGTGCCAGTAGTATAGGACAGGGTATTAGTAGCAATCAGCCCCAGCATTTT
CDR3: CASSIGQGISSNQPQHF

length: 13
D: -
V: TRBV27
J: TRBJ2-7
DNA: TGTGCCAGCAGTGACGGGAGCGCCTACGAGCAGTACTTC
CDR3: CASSDGSAYEQYF

length: 20
D: TRBD2
V: TRBV5-1
J: TRBJ2-3
DNA: TGCGCCAGCAGCTCTGGGCAGGGACTAGCGGGAGTCGGGAGCACAGATACGCAGTATTTT
CDR3: CASSSGQGLAGVGSTDTQYF

length: 15
D: TRBD1
V: TRBV6-5
J: TRBJ1-2
DNA: TGTGCCAGCAGTCGACAACAGGGGGCAGGCTATGGCTACACCTTC
CDR3: CASSRQQGAGYGYTF

length: 14
D: -
V: TRBV30
J: TRBJ2-3
DNA: TGTGCCTGGAGTGGGACAGTGTACACAGATACGCAGTATTTT
CDR3: CAWSGTVYTDTQYF

length: 12
D: -
V: TRBV5-6
J: TRBJ2-3
DNA: TGTGCCAGCAGCGACTCTTTAAATACGCAGTATTTT
CDR3: CASSDSLNTQYF

length: 15
D: -
V: TRBV5-1
J: TRBJ2-7
DNA: TGCGCCAGCAGCTTGGCCGGGGCCAGGGGGGCCTGGATGGACTTC
CDR3: CASSLAGARGAWMDF

length: 13
D: -
V: TRBV5-6
J: TRBJ2-3
DNA: TGTGCCAGCAGCCCACCAGGCACAGATACGCAGTATTTT
CDR3: CASSPPGTDTQYF

length: 14
D: TRBD1
V: TRBV6-5
J: TRBJ2-7
DNA: TGTGCCAGCAGAAGGGACAGGGACCCCTACGAGCAGTACTTC
CDR3: CASRRDRDPYEQYF

length: 16
D: TRBD1
V: TRBV27
J: TRBJ2-4
DNA: TGTGCCAGCAGTCAAACAGGGGGCACAGCCAAAAACATTCAGTACTTC
CDR3: CASSQTGGTAKNIQYF

length: 18
D: -
V: TRBV7-2
J: TRBJ1-2
DNA: TGTGCCAGCAGCTTAGTCCACAGGGCTGATCAGCGAGTCTATGGCTACACCTTC
CDR3: CASSLVHRADQRVYGYTF

length: 15
D: -
V: TRBV13
J: TRBJ1-3
DNA: TGTGCCAGCAGCTTAGAACGGGGAAGTGGAAACACCATATATTTT
CDR3: CASSLERGSGNTIYF

length: 13
D: -
V: TRBV28
J: TRBJ1-5
DNA: TGTGCCAGCAGTTTATCGGTATATCAGCCCCAGCATTTT
CDR3: CASSLSVYQPQHF

length: 14
D: -
V: TRBV6-6
J: TRBJ2-1
DNA: TGTGCCAGCAGCCCCCCCCTACTGGAGAATGAGCAGTTCTTC
CDR3: CASSPPLLENEQFF

length: 15
D: TRBD1
V: TRBV2
J: TRBJ1-5
DNA: TGTGCCAGCATAGCGGACAGGGGGCGCGTTCAGCCCCAGCATTTT
CDR3: CASIADRGRVQPQHF

length: 15
D: -
V: TRBV9
J: TRBJ1-5
DNA: TGTGCCAGCAGCGCGGGGGGGCACCTCAATCAGCCCCAGCATTTT
CDR3: CASSAGGHLNQPQHF